This paragraph reports one T cell receptor beta chain. It has no known antigen specificity. Base qualities are not provided; no much larger clone lies one nucleotide away. This specimen belongs to a study of shared clonotypes between healthy human individuals (dated by TCRdb to the early 2020s). Background for the entire study: A couple of women and a few men aged 18 to 49 years were included in the cohort. For each donor, CD4 naive and CD4 memory were each run on three plates, CD8 naive on two plates, and CD8 memory on one plate. Blood TCR repertoires of a handful of healthy adults were deeply sequenced to estimate repertoire size and the extent of clonotype sharing between individuals. Different laboratories and diverse techniques were used to prepare libraries and sequence TCR repertoires, to increase sequencing depth and limit assay-specific biases. Per donor, leukapheresis produced somewhere between about 0.94 and 10 billion PBMCs.

Results the study describes overall, beyond this receptor: The small number of donors limited the genetic and exposure-history diversity represented. Based on pairwise subsampling, the degree of clonotype sharing among donors was expected to be affected by sequencing depth. Clonotypes shared by all four sorted-subset donors showed higher generation probabilities than non-shared clonotypes. Larger estimated clonotype richness was generally found for naive subsets than for memory subsets. Sampling was restricted to blood, and TCR repertoires in tissues likely differ from the TCR repertoires found in blood. Even with the large sequencing depth, rarefaction of the sorted-subset datasets indicated that sequencing was incomplete. Across four donors, around 5% of naive CD4, roughly 3.5% of naive CD8, 2.3% of memory CD4, and 0.4% of memory CD8 clonotypes were shared.

Using the deep immunoSEQ assay, TCR CDR3 regions were amplified from genomic DNA by multiplex PCR. For each cell subset, the extracted genomic DNA was distributed evenly across all wells of several immunoSEQ 96-well plates, and each plate served as one replicate. For sorted subsets, 150 to 250 ng of genomic DNA, equivalent to roughly 33,000 T cell genomes, went into each replicate PCR. The purified libraries were quantified using a Qubit 3.0 fluorometer, sized with a Bioanalyzer 2100, and then quantified again using the KAPA Library Quantification kit. A separate single-read 150-cycle Illumina NextSeq 550 flow cell was used to sequence each immunoSEQ 96-well plate. The published analysis was carried out like this. Because the immunoSEQ output held only junctional sequences and lacked quality scores, the filtering could not match the filtering applied to full-length reads. Sequences were annotated with PyIR, a Python wrapper for IgBLAST v1.9, using IMGT germline references to assign V/J genes and CDR3. Any read was removed if the V/J assignment was weak (E-value above 1e-6), the CDR3 was missing, or the read contained stop codons, out-of-frame junctions, or ambiguous translated residues. V3J clonotypes were defined as sequences sharing the same inferred V gene, J gene, and CDR3 amino acid sequence. Percentage overlap between repertoires was computed as shared unique clonotypes divided by the size of the smaller repertoire. Repertoire richness was assessed with RTK rarefaction, the Chao1 estimator, and Recon v2.1 estimates of unobserved clonotypes. For all TCRbeta clonotypes obtained by the gDNA method from four donors, generation probabilities were computed with OLGA. TCRdb re-hosts the immuneACCESS table, in-frame sequences only. Its copies lack some clones; in the studies checked, an unresolved V gene accounts for under half of them, and the cause for the rest is not known. V and J calls and clone size are copied from that table; D and trimming were computed from the DNA. The table for this sample lists some 1,400,000 clones; roughly 95% of them were counted only once. The ten largest clones represent 1.2% of the sample.

The germline V gene yields ENHRY for CDR1 and SYGVKD for CDR2. Relative to germline, V is 3 bases shorter and J is 3 bases shorter, with 21 bases between their ends. The CDR3 measures 17 amino acids from cysteine to phenylalanine. Only the CDR3 portion is preserved as DNA: 51 bases, with reading frame beginning at the first base. The donors were healthy, HIV-negative adults with no recently reported acute infections or vaccinations. Only Caucasian adults living in Nashville, Tennessee, USA were represented among the donors. CD4+ T cells were enriched by magnetic negative selection, after which naive cells were positively selected on CD45RA and the negative fraction was taken as the memory subset. After blood collection by leukapheresis, PBMCs were isolated using Ficoll-Histopaque density gradient centrifugation and then cryopreserved in the vapor phase of liquid nitrogen. Analytical flow cytometry was used to check the purity and quantity of each magnetically sorted T cell population. Each sorted fraction had its genomic DNA isolated and then quantified by UV absorbance on a Nanodrop 2000c.

The sample was naive CD4+ T cells sorted from blood. The sample's cell subset or site label is to be understood as: CD45RA+ positively selected. The clonotype originates from a man between 25 and 39 years old in good health. This sequence uses TRBV10-3 and TRBJ2-7, and possibly TRBD2, on 6 matching bases. The DNA reads TGTGCCATCAGTGATTTATCGCTAGCGCATATCTACTACGAGCAGTACTTC. Its coded protein is CAISDLSLAHIYYEQYF.